The T cell receptor beta chain described here comes from a study of cytomegalovirus exposure and HLA in healthy donors. On this clone itself: The antigen remains unidentified.

The primer mix had 60 Vbeta and 13 Jbeta primers. Repertoires were generated with immunoSEQ multiplex PCR, while TCRdb's copy carries only in-frame clones and drops some. Its listing shows 45,000 to 60,000 clones. The CDR3 consists of 15 residues. The V gene's germline CDR1 is SGHNT and CDR2 YYREEE (reference sequence). J lost 1 base, V lost 4 bases, and 6 bases had no gene match. Study findings and constraints: Follow-up analysis found HLA locus-dependent TCR association rates, highest for DRB1 and lowest for HLA-C. Associated with cytomegalovirus, according to the listing, were 150 to 200 TCR beta chains.

This chain connects TRBV5-4 to TRBJ2-3, with 7 bases aligning to TRBD2. Material: PBMCs. The source of this sequence is a male donor in good health and CMV-seronegative. The CDR3 here is CASSHGGLGTDTQYF. In DNA form, the CDR3 reads TGTGCCAGCAGCCACGGGGGGTTGGGCACAGATACGCAGTATTTT. The entire variable domain, with the rest obtained from reference TRBV5-4 and TRBJ2-3, is as follows: ETGVTQSPTHLIKTRGQQVTLRCSSQSGHNTVSWYQQALGQGPQFIFQYYREEENGRGNFPPRFSGLQFPNYSSELNVNALELDDSALYLCASSHGGLGTDTQYFGPGTRLTVL.